Below, 24 T cell receptor beta chains from the same sample are listed, as sequenced in a study of cytomegalovirus exposure and HLA in healthy donors. The PCR employed 60 Vbeta primers together with 13 Jbeta primers. The assay was immunoSEQ multiplex PCR, and TCRdb's table has in-frame clones only and misses some. Recorded for this sample: fewer than 45,000 clones. Sequencing was done on a sample of PBMCs. These receptors all come from a man aged 35-49 years in good health and CMV-seropositive.

The chain has TRBV11-3 and TRBJ2-5; D unresolved. CDR3 length: 15 residues. Germline CDR1 reads SGHNT; CDR2 reads YENEEA. Between the trimmed V and J ends, which lost 4 bases and 2 bases, there was a span of 14 bases. CDR3 DNA sequence: TGTGCCAGCAGCTCCCTTGTGGCAGGTCAAGAGACCCAGTACTTC. Translating it yields CASSSLVAGQETQYF.

CDR3 residues: CASSLSLGSPSTGGNQPQHF. DNA for the CDR3: TGTGCCAGCAGCTTGTCCTTGGGTAGCCCCTCAACAGGGGGGAATCAGCCCCAGCATTTT. The genes are TRBV5-8 and TRBJ1-5; 8 bases match TRBD1. CDR1 and CDR2 from the germline V gene are SGHTS and YDEGEE. This CDR3 contains 20 residues. With V trimmed by 1 base and J by 4 bases, 19 bases remained unmatched.

This chain joins TRBV2 and TRBJ2-1; 11 nucleotides match TRBD2. The CDR3 is 16 residues long. J was trimmed by 8 bases and V by 4 bases; bases with no gene match: 10. The germline V gene encodes CDR1 SNHLY and CDR2 FYNNEI. DNA of the CDR3: TGTGCCAGCAGTGCCCACGGGACTAGCGGCCAGGATGAGCAGTTCTTC. Its translation: CASSAHGTSGQDEQFF.

This rearrangement joins TRBV5-3 to TRBJ2-7; 7 bases match TRBD1. TRBV5-3 is an ORF, and what it does is uncertain. The ends lost 0 bases at V and 4 bases at J; junction bases unmatched: 4. The CDR3 is 14 amino acids. In DNA, the CDR3 is TGTGCCAGAAGCTTGGGACAGGGATTTTACGAGCAGTACTTC. Translation: CARSLGQGFYEQYF.

The rearrangement links TRBV2 to TRBJ2-7, with 8 bases that match TRBD1. Germline CDR1 SNHLY, CDR2 FYNNEI. The CDR3 extends over 13 amino acids. With V trimmed by 4 bases and J by 6 bases, 5 bases remained unmatched. CDR3 in amino acids: CASSGQGYGEQYF. CDR3 DNA sequence: TGTGCCAGCAGTGGACAGGGGTATGGCGAGCAGTACTTC.

The chain carries TRBV5-4 and TRBJ2-1, with D unclear. This CDR3 has 12 amino acids. Germline CDR1 is SGHNT and CDR2 is YYREEE (reference sequence). Trimming took 4 bases from V and 3 from J, leaving 5 bases between them. The CDR3 spells CASSVNYNEQFF. Here the CDR3 DNA reads TGTGCCAGCAGCGTTAACTACAATGAGCAGTTCTTC.

The CDR3 spells CASSPSTAPINEQFF. The CDR3 DNA reads as TGTGCCAGCTCACCATCGACAGCGCCCATCAATGAGCAGTTCTTC. The chain employs TRBV18 and TRBJ2-1; a weak D match, TRBD1 (5 bases). The CDR3 has 15 residues. Trimming removed 2 bases at V and 6 bases at J, with 14 bases between. The germline gives CDR1 KGHSH, CDR2 LQKENI.

This rearrangement joins TRBV11-2 to TRBJ2-1, with D possibly TRBD2 on 6 matching bases. The V and J ends lost 1 base and 4 bases respectively, with 14 bases between them. This CDR3 spans 16 amino acids. CDR1 SGHAT and CDR2 FQNNGV come from the germline V gene. CDR3: CASSLAGVGPYNEQFF. For the CDR3, the DNA is TGTGCCAGCAGCTTAGCGGGAGTGGGGCCTTACAATGAGCAGTTCTTC.

This chain uses TRBV2 with TRBJ2-5, with D maybe TRBD2 (6 bases). The germline gives CDR1 SNHLY, CDR2 FYNNEI. The V gene lost 4 bases and the J gene lost 5 bases, with 11 bases spanning the gap. The CDR3 has 13 residues. CDR3 nucleotide sequence: TGTGCCAGCAGTGCTGGTGGGGGGGAGACCCAGTACTTC. This codes for CASSAGGGETQYF.

The gene calls are TRBV18 and TRBJ2-1; TRBD2 agrees at 11 bases. Germline V lookup: CDR1 KGHSH, CDR2 LQKENI. The CDR3 length is 15 residues. Trimming removed 3 bases from V and 8 bases from J; junction bases left unmatched: 6. In DNA form, the CDR3 reads TGTGCCAGCTCACCCCTGTTAGCGGGAGGGGATGAGCAGTTCTTC. As protein: CASSPLLAGGDEQFF.

The V call is TRBV5-1, the J call TRBJ2-2, with 14 positions matching TRBD2. The CDR3 has 19 amino acids. V was clipped by 9 bases and J by 1 base; unmatched bases: 14. Germline-derived CDR1 and CDR2 are SGHRS and YFSETQ. CDR3 loop: CAKRGGHGTSGRNTGELFF. CDR3 DNA: TGCGCCAAAAGGGGGGGGCACGGGACTAGCGGGAGGAACACCGGGGAGCTGTTTTTT.

The genes are TRBV10-3 and TRBJ1-1; 7 nucleotides agree with TRBD1. Looked up from germline, CDR1 is ENHRY and CDR2 is SYGVKD. After removal of 4 bases from V and 2 bases from J, the junction contained 1 base not matched to a gene. CDR3 length: 13 residues. CDR3 loop: CAISGTGNTEAFF. The DNA of the CDR3 is TGTGCCATCAGTGGGACAGGTAACACTGAAGCTTTCTTT.

The chain joins TRBV5-3 to TRBJ2-7; D not certain. TRBV5-3 is assigned to the ORF class and has an uncertain function. This CDR3 spans 10 amino acids. Deletions cut 4 bases from V and 7 bases from J, with 6 bases between. In DNA, the CDR3 is TGTGCCAGAAGCCCGAGGGAGCAGTACTTC. Its protein is CARSPREQYF.

The gene calls are TRBV2 and TRBJ2-7; possible D gene TRBD1, 6 bases. CDR1 is SNHLY and CDR2 is FYNNEI in the germline V gene. The V gene lost 6 bases and the J gene lost 2 bases, with 11 bases spanning the gap. The CDR3 loop spans 13 amino acids. For the CDR3, the DNA is TGTGCCAGCAGCAGGACAGAGACCTACGAGCAGTACTTC. Translated, it gives CASSRTETYEQYF.

The gene calls are TRBV29-1 and TRBJ2-3; D not certain. CDR3 length: 13 amino acids. Trimming took off 3 bases at V and 3 bases at J, with 10 bases between the two ends. Germline V gene sequence: CDR1 SQVTM, CDR2 ANQGSEA. The CDR3 here is CSVEWAGTDTQYF. The CDR3 DNA is TGCAGCGTTGAGTGGGCAGGAACAGATACGCAGTATTTT.

The chain couples TRBV6-5 to TRBJ2-7; the D gene is possibly TRBD1 (6 bases). The CDR3 totals 13 residues. Germline V CDR1 and CDR2: MNHEY, SVGAGI. The V end was cut by 2 bases, the J end by 7 bases, with 12 bases between. As DNA, the CDR3 is TGTGCCAGCAGTTACCATCAGGGGATAGAGCAGTACTTC. This gives the protein CASSYHQGIEQYF.

Here the CDR3 DNA reads TGCAGCGTTGCCCGGCAGGATATGGGTAATGAGCAGTTCTTC. Encoded protein: CSVARQDMGNEQFF. V is TRBV29-1 and J is TRBJ2-1; D ambiguous. With 4 bases removed from V and 7 bases from J, the gap between germline ends came to 17 bases. Germline V gene sequence: CDR1 SQVTM, CDR2 ANQGSEA. The CDR3 runs 14 residues.

The gene calls are TRBV7-3 and TRBJ2-5; D call uncertain. TRBJ2-7 explains the end of the DNA better; the J call may be wrong. The CDR3 is 13 amino acids. Per the germline V gene, CDR1 is SGHTA and CDR2 is FQGTGA. The CDR3 DNA sequence: TGTGCCAGCAGCTTAGACGGGTCCTACGAGCAGTACTTC. Its protein product is CASSLDGSYEQYF.

The chain's CDR3 is CASLSSGRAVETQYF. The DNA of the CDR3 is TGTGCCAGCTTATCTAGCGGGAGGGCCGTCGAGACCCAGTACTTC. This chain connects TRBV7-8 to TRBJ2-5; 12 positions agree with TRBD2. The V gene's germline CDR1 is SGHVS and CDR2 FQNEAQ. Unmatched junction bases numbered 9, after V lost 8 bases and J lost 5 bases. The CDR3 extends over 15 amino acids.

This chain connects TRBV10-3 to TRBJ1-1; weak D call: TRBD1 (5 bases). CDR1 and CDR2 (germline): ENHRY, SYGVKD. The CDR3 is made up of 13 amino acids. Deletions cut 7 bases from V and 1 base from J, with 10 bases between. The CDR3 DNA reads TGTGCCATCACTTTGACAGCGAACACTGAAGCTTTCTTT. Encoded protein: CAITLTANTEAFF.

The chain links TRBV7-9 to TRBJ1-6, with TRBD1 as a possible D gene (6 bases). This CDR3 spans 15 amino acids. The V end was cut by 5 bases, the J end by 3 bases, with 11 bases between. Per the germline V gene, CDR1 is SEHNR and CDR2 is FQNEAQ (reference sequence). DNA for the CDR3: TGTGCCAGCAGCCCTCAGACAGGCTATAATTCACCCCTCCACTTT. It is translated as CASSPQTGYNSPLHF. Filled out from reference TRBV7-9 and TRBJ1-6, the complete variable domain reads DTGVSQNPRHKITKRGQNVTFRCDPISEHNRLYWYRQTLGQGPEFLTYFQNEAQLEKSRLLSDRFSAERPKGSFSTLEIQRTEQGDSAMYLCASSPQTGYNSPLHFGNGTRLTVT.

V and J are TRBV19 and TRBJ2-1; 8 positions agree with TRBD1. The trim removed 3 bases at V and 9 bases at J, leaving 10 bases unmatched. The CDR3 is 15 amino acids. CDR1 is LNHDA and CDR2 is SQIVND in the germline V gene (reference sequence). The CDR3 loop is CASSILSGGQGEQFF. The CDR3 nucleotides are TGTGCCAGTAGTATTCTGTCAGGGGGCCAGGGTGAGCAGTTCTTC.

The chain recombines TRBV5-1 with TRBJ2-1, with D possibly TRBD2 on 6 matching bases. The V end lost 1 base, the J end lost 5 bases, and 16 bases lay between the germline ends. This CDR3 is built from 16 residues. The V gene's germline CDR1 is SGHRS and CDR2 YFSETQ. DNA of the CDR3: TGCGCCAGCAGCTTGATACGGGCGGGACGGGACAATGAGCAGTTCTTC. Translation: CASSLIRAGRDNEQFF.

This chain uses TRBV27 with TRBJ1-4, with 7 bases identical to TRBD1. This CDR3 is built from 14 residues. CDR1 MNHEY and CDR2 SMNVEV come from the germline V gene (reference sequence). V shed 6 bases, J shed 5 bases, and the junction held 6 bases outside the gene matches. The CDR3 loop is CASRQTGLNEKLFF. The CDR3, as DNA: TGTGCCAGCAGGCAGACAGGGCTGAATGAAAAACTGTTTTTT.